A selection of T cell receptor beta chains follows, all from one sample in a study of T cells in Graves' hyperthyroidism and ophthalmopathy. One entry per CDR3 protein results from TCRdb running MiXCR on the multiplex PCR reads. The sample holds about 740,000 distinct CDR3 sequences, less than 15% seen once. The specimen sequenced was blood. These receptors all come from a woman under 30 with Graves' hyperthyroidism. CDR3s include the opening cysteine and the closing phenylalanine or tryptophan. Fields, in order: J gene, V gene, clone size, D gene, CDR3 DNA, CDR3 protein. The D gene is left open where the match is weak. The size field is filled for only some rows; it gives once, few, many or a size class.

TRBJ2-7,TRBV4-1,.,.,TGCGCCAGCAGGACTCAGGGCAGCTCCTACGAGCAGTACTTC,CASRTQGSSYEQYF
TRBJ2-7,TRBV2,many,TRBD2,TGTGCCAGCAGTGAGACTAGCGGGATCAACGAGCAGTACTTC,CASSETSGINEQYF
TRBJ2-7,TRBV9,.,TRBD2,TGTGCCAGCAGCGCTAGCGGGAGTATCCTGCACGAGCAGTACTTC,CASSASGSILHEQYF
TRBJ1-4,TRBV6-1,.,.,TGTGCCAGCAGTGTTGGCACAACTAATGAAAAACTGTTTTTT,CASSVGTTNEKLFF
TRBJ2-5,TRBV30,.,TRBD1,TGTGCCTGGAGTGGTACGACAGGGGGAGAGACCCAGTACTTC,CAWSGTTGGETQYF
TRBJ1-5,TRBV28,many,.,TGTGCCAGCAGTTTAACCAGAGATAGCAATCAGCCCCAGCATTTT,CASSLTRDSNQPQHF
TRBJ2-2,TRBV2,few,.,TGTGCCAGCAGTGAAGAACCCGGGGAGCTGTTTTTT,CASSEEPGELFF
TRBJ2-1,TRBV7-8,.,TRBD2,TGTGCCAGTTCTACCCTAGCGGGTCCTAGGAATGGGCAGTTCTTC,CASSTLAGPRNGQFF
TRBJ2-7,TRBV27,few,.,TGTGCCAGCAGCTATTCCTCCGGGACACAGTCCTACGAGCAGTACTTC,CASSYSSGTQSYEQYF
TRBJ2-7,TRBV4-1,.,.,TGCGCCAGCAGCCAAGTGACCCCGCCGGGTGAGCAGTACTTC,CASSQVTPPGEQYF
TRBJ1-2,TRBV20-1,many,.,TGCAGTGCTAGATGGCAGGGTCGGTATGGCTACACCTTC,CSARWQGRYGYTF
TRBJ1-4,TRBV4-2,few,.,TGTGCCAGCAGCCAAGATGGGGGGAGTGAAAAACTGTTTTTT,CASSQDGGSEKLFF
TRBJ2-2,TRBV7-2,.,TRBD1,TGTGCCAGCAGCCGTTACCAGGGGGACACCGGGGAGCTGTTTTTT,CASSRYQGDTGELFF
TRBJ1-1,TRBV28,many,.,TGTGCCAGCACCCTCCCCCCCAACACTGAAGCTTTCTTT,CASTLPPNTEAFF
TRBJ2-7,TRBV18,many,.,TGTGCCAGCTCACCAGAGGGACGCCTCTACGAGCAGTACTTC,CASSPEGRLYEQYF
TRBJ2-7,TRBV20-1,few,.,TGCAGTGCTAGAGATGTGGGGGGTGGCGGTAGCTACGAGCAGTACTTC,CSARDVGGGGSYEQYF
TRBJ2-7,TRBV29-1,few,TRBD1,TGCAGCGTCCAGGGGAACAGGGGCTCCTACGAGCAGTACTTC,CSVQGNRGSYEQYF
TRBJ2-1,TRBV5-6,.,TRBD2,TGTGCCAGCAAGGGCCTTATCTCTAGCGGGTGGACCAGGTTCTTC,CASKGLISSGWTRFF
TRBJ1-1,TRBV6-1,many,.,TGTGCCAGCAGTCAGGGACAAGTCGGCACTGAAGCTTTCTTT,CASSQGQVGTEAFF
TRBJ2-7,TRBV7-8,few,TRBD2,TGTGCCAGCACCGGGAGGGCCGTATACGAGCAGTACTTC,CASTGRAVYEQYF
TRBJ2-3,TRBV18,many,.,TGTGCCAGCTCACCGAACGGGGATACGCAGTATTTT,CASSPNGDTQYF
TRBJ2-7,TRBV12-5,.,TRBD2,TGTGCTAGTGGTTTGGTGGGTAGCGGGACTTACGAGCAGTACTTC,CASGLVGSGTYEQYF
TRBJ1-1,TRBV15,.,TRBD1,TGTGCCACCAGCATCTCCCCCGGACAGGGGGGGAACACTGAAGCTTTCTTT,CATSISPGQGGNTEAFF
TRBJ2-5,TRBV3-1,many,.,TGTGCCAGCAGCCCGGAACTTAAGTACCCCTACAACCGGACCCAGTACTTC,CASSPELKYPYNRTQYF
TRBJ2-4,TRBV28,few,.,TGTGCCAGCAGCGAAGGACCCAAAAACATTCAGTACTTC,CASSEGPKNIQYF
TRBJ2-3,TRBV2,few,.,TGTGCCAGCAGGGCCGGAGGGTTTCGCACAGATACGCAGTATTTT,CASRAGGFRTDTQYF
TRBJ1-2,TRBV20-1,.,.,TGCAGTGCTAGAACAGGCTATTCCTATGGCTACACCTTC,CSARTGYSYGYTF
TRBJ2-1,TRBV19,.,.,TGTGCCAGTAGTACCTCCCTTAGCTTTGGGGGGAATGAGCAGTTCTTC,CASSTSLSFGGNEQFF
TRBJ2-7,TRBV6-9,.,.,TGTGCCAACAGTTACGATTCGGGACACAAACGCGAGCAGTACTTC,CANSYDSGHKREQYF
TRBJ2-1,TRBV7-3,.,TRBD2,TGTGCCAGCAGCTTAAGTTTAGGGACTAGGGATGAGCAGTTCTTC,CASSLSLGTRDEQFF
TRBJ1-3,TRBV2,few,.,TGTGCCAGCAGTGTCGGGGCAGGTAGATCCGGAAACACCATATATTTT,CASSVGAGRSGNTIYF
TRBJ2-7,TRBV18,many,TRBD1,TGTGCCAGCTCGGGACAGGTATCTTTACCCTACGAGCAGTACTTC,CASSGQVSLPYEQYF
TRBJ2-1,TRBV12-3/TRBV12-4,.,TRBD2,TGTGCCAGCACTCGGCTAGCGGGGTTCTCCTCCTACAATGAGCAGTTCTTC,CASTRLAGFSSYNEQFF
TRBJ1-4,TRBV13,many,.,TGTGCCAGCAGCATCGGACAGCAGGGTTCCCTAAATGAAAAACTGTTTTTT,CASSIGQQGSLNEKLFF
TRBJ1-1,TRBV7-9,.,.,TGTGCCAGCAGCCCAGTCGGACAGAAGAACACTGAAGCTTTCTTT,CASSPVGQKNTEAFF
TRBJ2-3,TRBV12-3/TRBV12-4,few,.,TGTGCCAGCAGTTTCGGCGATGCCACAGATACGCAGTATTTT,CASSFGDATDTQYF